This entry lists 21 T cell receptor beta chains sequenced from one sample in a study of neurological immune-mediated disorders. TCRdb recomputed calls from the 5' RACE reads with MiXCR, one row per CDR3 protein. This sample has roughly 100,000 distinct CDR3 sequences, with 3% to 4% found just once. The sequencing sample was made of PBMCs. The receptors derive from a woman aged 18-29 years with multiple sclerosis.

This clonotype was found many times. This chain's CDR3 is CASSLAGQGRSGRYNEQFF. The CDR3 coding sequence is TGTGCCAGCAGCTTAGCTGGGCAGGGGAGGAGCGGGCGGTACAATGAGCAGTTCTTC. The chain carries TRBV7-9 and TRBJ2-1, with D perhaps assigned TRBD1 or TRBD2 (6 bases each). This CDR3 has 19 residues. Germline assignment: CDR1 SEHNR and CDR2 FQNEAQ (reference sequence). Trimming shortened V by 0 bases and J by 4 bases, and 22 bases separated the two germline ends.

This clonotype was counted many times. The rearrangement uses TRBV5-1 and TRBJ2-7; D perhaps matches TRBD1 (5 bases). The CDR3 runs to 14 residues. Trimming left V 0 bases short and J 6 bases short, with 13 bases between. Germline V lookup: CDR1 SGHRS, CDR2 YFSETQ. The CDR3 loop is CASSLGQGSSEQYF. The DNA of the CDR3 is TGCGCCAGCAGCTTGGGTCAGGGATCGTCCGAGCAGTACTTC.

This clonotype was picked up a small number of times. A much larger clone differs from this one at a single base, so this may be a read error. The chain combines TRBV5-1 with TRBJ1-5; D is undetermined. The CDR3 covers 13 residues. The germline CDR1 and CDR2 sequences are SGHRS and YFSETQ. CDR3 region: CASSPDSNKPQHF. The CDR3 DNA reads TGCGCCAGCAGCCCTGATAGCAATAAGCCCCAGCATTTT.

This clonotype was recorded a few times. One junction end does not reproduce the germline sequence, and a read error may be involved. The chain has TRBV29-1 and TRBJ2-6, with D perhaps matching TRBD1 (6 bases). CDR1 and CDR2 (germline): SQVTM, ANQGSEA. This CDR3 has 14 residues. This CDR3 is CSVLEGAGAKVLTF. In DNA form, the CDR3 reads TGCAGCGTCCTCGAGGGAGCAGGGGCCAAAGTCCTGACTTTC.

This clonotype was seen repeatedly, ten times or more. The rearrangement joins TRBV5-1 to TRBJ1-2; 8 nucleotides match TRBD1. With 3 bases clipped from V and 5 bases from J, the junction kept 6 bases outside the gene matches. In germline, CDR1 is SGHRS, CDR2 YFSETQ. The CDR3 consists of 14 residues. CDR3 sequence reads: CASSSGTGDYGYTF. The CDR3 DNA follows: TGCGCCAGCAGCTCGGGGACAGGTGATTATGGCTACACCTTC.

This clonotype was recorded many times. CDR3 DNA: TGTGCCAGCAGTTTAAGCCTTGTCTACGAGCAGTACTTC. This codes for CASSLSLVYEQYF. The V and J genes are TRBV12-3 or TRBV12-4 and TRBJ2-7, with no clear D. The CDR3 runs 13 residues. Trimming removed 2 bases at V and 3 bases at J, with 8 bases between.

This clonotype was detected many times. The CDR3 protein is CASSQGDSRMQFF. CDR3 DNA sequence: TGCGCCAGCAGCCAAGGGGATTCTAGGATGCAGTTCTTC. The genes are TRBV4-3 and TRBJ2-1; D uncertain. Germline V lookup: CDR1 LGHNA, CDR2 YSLEER. This CDR3 has 13 residues. V was pared by 1 base and J by 12 bases, with 13 bases between.

Ten or more counts support this clonotype. V usage is TRBV20-1 and J usage is TRBJ2-3, with a weak D call TRBD2 (6 bases). V was cut by 2 bases and J by 0 bases, with 12 bases left in between. The CDR3 has 15 amino acids. Germline CDR1 is DFQATT and CDR2 is SNEGSKA (reference sequence). Here the CDR3 DNA reads TGCAGTGCTAGAACCGGGAGTTCTAGCACAGATACGCAGTATTTT. Amino acids: CSARTGSSSTDTQYF.

This clonotype was seen ten or more times. The chain carries TRBV28 and TRBJ2-1; D remains unclear. V lost 7 bases and J lost 1, with 14 bases in between. The germline V gene encodes CDR1 MDHEN and CDR2 SYDVKM. This CDR3 is 15 amino acids long. The DNA of the CDR3 is TGTGCCAGCACCGTAATAGGGAAATCCTACAATGAGCAGTTCTTC. Protein sequence: CASTVIGKSYNEQFF.

There are many counts of this clonotype. The V and J genes are TRBV7-2 and TRBJ2-3, with 11 positions matching TRBD1. The germline V gene has CDR1 SGHTA and CDR2 FQGNSA. CDR3 size: 14 residues. The J segment lost 0 bases and the V segment lost 11 bases, leaving 4 bases of the junction unmatched. The CDR3 DNA follows: TGTGCCGGTGGACAGGGGGCTAGCACAGATACGCAGTATTTT. Protein: CAGGQGASTDTQYF.

This clonotype has at least ten counts. J is TRBJ2-7 and V is TRBV2, with 9 nucleotides matching TRBD1. Germline CDR1 reads SNHLY; CDR2 reads FYNNEI. Trimming removed 6 bases from V and 5 bases from J; junction bases left unmatched: 8. The CDR3 extends over 14 amino acids. CDR3: CASREDRGSDEQYF. CDR3 nucleotide sequence: TGTGCCAGCAGGGAGGACAGGGGATCTGACGAGCAGTACTTC.

This clonotype was found many times. The chain carries TRBV5-1 and TRBJ2-2, with unresolved D. The CDR3 contains 15 residues. Per germline, CDR1 SGHRS and CDR2 YFSETQ. V shed 4 bases and J shed 2 bases, with 12 bases lying between them. The CDR3 loop reads CASSAAPENTGELFF. CDR3 sequence (DNA): TGCGCCAGCAGCGCGGCCCCCGAAAACACCGGGGAGCTGTTTTTT.

This clonotype has a count of ten or more. The chain is built from TRBV6-5 and TRBJ2-3; 12 bases match TRBD2. The J segment lost 3 bases and the V segment lost 2 bases, leaving 3 bases of the junction unmatched. The germline V gene encodes CDR1 MNHEY and CDR2 SVGAGI. This CDR3 has 16 residues. The CDR3 is CASSYDGLAGTDTQYF. DNA for the CDR3: TGTGCCAGCAGTTACGACGGACTAGCGGGGACAGATACGCAGTATTTT.

This clonotype occurred many times. This chain joins TRBV27 and TRBJ2-7; 10 nucleotides line up with TRBD2. The ends lost 5 bases at V and 2 bases at J; junction bases unmatched: 6. CDR3 length: 15 residues. Germline V gene lookup returns CDR1 MNHEY and CDR2 SMNVEV (reference sequence). The CDR3 sequence: CASSPTSGAPYEQYF. The CDR3 DNA reads as TGTGCCAGCAGTCCTACTAGCGGGGCTCCCTACGAGCAGTACTTC.

This clonotype was observed at least ten times. The J gene is TRBJ1-1, the V gene TRBV19, with TRBD1 matching over 8 bases. In germline, CDR1 is LNHDA, CDR2 SQIVND (reference sequence). The CDR3 extends over 13 amino acids. The CDR3 sequence is CGCGGRGLTEAFF. CDR3 bases: TGTGGATGCGGCGGCAGGGGGCTCACTGAAGCTTTCTTT.

This clonotype was seen repeatedly, ten times or more. The chain is built from TRBV7-2 and TRBJ2-7; D might be TRBD1 or TRBD2, each matching 5 bases. This CDR3 contains 12 residues. The V end lost 3 bases, the J end lost 6 bases, and 9 bases lay between the germline ends. The germline CDR1 and CDR2 sequences are SGHTA and FQGNSA. CDR3 DNA sequence: TGTGCCAGCAGCTTCCGGGGCACCGAGCAGTACTTC. Its translation is CASSFRGTEQYF.

This clonotype was detected many times. The chain recombines TRBV25-1 with TRBJ1-1, with D perhaps TRBD1 (5 bases). CDR1 and CDR2 from the germline V gene are MGHDK and SYGVNS. This CDR3 has 12 residues. Trimming shortened V by 6 bases and J by 1 base, and 6 bases separated the two germline ends. CDR3 DNA: TGTGCCAGCAGAACAGGGAACACTGAAGCTTTCTTT. Residues: CASRTGNTEAFF.

This clonotype was recorded many times. V gene TRBV7-3 combines with J gene TRBJ2-3, with D unresolved. Trimming pared 5 bases from V and 3 bases from J, leaving 9 bases between. CDR3 length: 13 amino acids. Germline CDR1 is SGHTA and CDR2 is FQGTGA. The CDR3 DNA follows: TGTGCCAGCAGCCGCAGTAAGACAGATACGCAGTATTTT. This encodes CASSRSKTDTQYF.

The sample holds many counts of this clonotype. The chain links TRBV12-3 or TRBV12-4 to TRBJ2-1; TRBD1 agrees at 9 bases. V was pared by 7 bases and J by 7 bases, with 14 bases of the junction left unmatched. This CDR3 region has 16 residues. CDR3 coding DNA: TGTGCCAGCATCAAAGAGGCGGGACAGGGTATAAATGAGCAGTTCTTC. It translates to CASIKEAGQGINEQFF.

This clonotype was seen repeatedly, ten times or more. V usage is TRBV20-1 and J usage is TRBJ2-7; D is unclear. The CDR3 spans 13 residues. CDR1 and CDR2 from the germline V gene are DFQATT and SNEGSKA (reference sequence). The V and J ends lost 0 bases and 3 bases respectively, with 9 bases between them. The CDR3 sequence: CSARDSRNYEQYF. Here the CDR3 DNA reads TGCAGTGCTAGAGATAGCAGGAACTACGAGCAGTACTTC.

This clonotype was observed many times. The chain joins TRBV6-2 or TRBV6-3 to TRBJ1-5; perhaps TRBD1 as D (5 bases). The CDR3 has 14 residues. The V and J ends lost 5 bases and 2 bases respectively, with 10 bases between them. Germline lookup yields CDR1 MNHEY and CDR2 SVGEGT. The CDR3 region has the DNA TGTGCCAGCAGTCGGGACGTACGCAATCAGCCCCAGCATTTT. This encodes CASSRDVRNQPQHF.